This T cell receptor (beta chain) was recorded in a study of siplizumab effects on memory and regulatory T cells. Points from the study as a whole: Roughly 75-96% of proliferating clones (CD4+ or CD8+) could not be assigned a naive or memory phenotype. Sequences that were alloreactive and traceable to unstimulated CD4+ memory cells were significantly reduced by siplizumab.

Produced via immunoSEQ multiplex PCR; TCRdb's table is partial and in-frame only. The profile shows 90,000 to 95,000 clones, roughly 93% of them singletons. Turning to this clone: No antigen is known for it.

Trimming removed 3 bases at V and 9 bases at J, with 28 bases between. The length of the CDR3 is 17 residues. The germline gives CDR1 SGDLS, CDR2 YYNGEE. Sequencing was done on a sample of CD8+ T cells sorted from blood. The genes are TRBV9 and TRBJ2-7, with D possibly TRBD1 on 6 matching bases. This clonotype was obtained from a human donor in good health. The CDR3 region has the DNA TGTGCCAGCAGCGGAGGACAGATACAAACTGCTACGAGTCCGCAGTACTTC. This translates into CASSGGQIQTATSPQYF.